Below, 23 T cell receptor beta chains from the same sample are listed, as sequenced in a study of blood T cells in healthy people across ages. PCR was performed a second time for roughly 7 to 12 cycles using a sample-barcoded 5' primer and a J-beta primer mix. TCRdb fed the 5' RACE reads into MiXCR, producing one record per CDR3 protein. Of about 1 million distinct CDR3 sequences in the sample, under 30% were seen once. This same sample was also part of a study on T cells of mothers and their children.

Sample: blood. The receptors here all came from a girl aged 2 to 9 in good health.

The V and J genes are TRBV7-9 and TRBJ1-1, with unresolved D. V lost 4 bases and J 11 bases, leaving 14 bases between the germline ends. Germline CDR1 is SEHNR and CDR2 is FQNEAQ (reference sequence). This CDR3 region has 12 residues. CDR3 sequence (DNA): TGTGCCAGCAGCTCCTACTGGGCGGGGGCTTTCTTT. This gives the protein CASSSYWAGAFF.

This sequence joins TRBV6-6 and TRBJ2-1, with a possible D match to TRBD2 (5 bases). Gene TRBJ2-5 matches the end of the DNA better, so the J call may be wrong. Germline loops: CDR1 MNHNY, CDR2 SVGAGI (reference sequence). This CDR3 has 14 residues. The CDR3 loop reads CASASGRGQETQYF. For the CDR3, the DNA is TGTGCCAGCGCCTCAGGTCGGGGTCAAGAGACCCAGTACTTC.

The DNA for the CDR3 is TGTGCCAGCAGTTACCCCACTAGCGGGAGGGTCCTCGGGGAGACCCAGTACTTC. This sequence encodes CASSYPTSGRVLGETQYF. The V and J genes are TRBV6-5 and TRBJ2-5; 13 bases match TRBD2. CDR3 length: 18 amino acids. Trimming cost V 2 bases and J 5 bases; bases outside gene matches: 11. The germline gives CDR1 MNHEY, CDR2 SVGAGI.

The chain is built from TRBV29-1 and TRBJ2-1, with D unresolved. CDR1 is SQVTM and CDR2 is ANQGSEA in the germline V gene. The V end was cut by 4 bases, the J end by 5 bases, with 12 bases between. The CDR3 sequence is 13 residues long. CDR3 residues: CSVGLLTNNEQFF. Here the CDR3 DNA reads TGCAGCGTTGGGCTATTAACTAACAATGAGCAGTTCTTC.

The CDR3 region has the DNA TGCAGCGTTGAACGCGCGGAGGACTTCCAAGAGACCCAGTACTTC. Encoded protein: CSVERAEDFQETQYF. This chain connects TRBV29-1 to TRBJ2-5; D may be TRBD2 (5 bases). Trimming took off 2 bases at V and 1 base at J, with 14 bases between the two ends. The CDR3 loop spans 15 amino acids. CDR1 is SQVTM, CDR2 ANQGSEA, per germline.

This clonotype showed up just a few times. V and J are TRBV3-1 and TRBJ2-1, with D unresolved. Germline V lookup: CDR1 LGHDT, CDR2 YNNKEL (reference sequence). The V gene lost 6 bases and the J gene lost 7 bases, with 13 bases spanning the gap. The CDR3 length is 13 residues. CDR3 residues: CASSPTRANEQFF. DNA for the CDR3: TGTGCCAGCAGTCCCACTCGTGCGAATGAGCAGTTCTTC.

This clonotype has just a few counts. In DNA, the CDR3 is TGTGCCACTTACAAAGAAGGCCACAATGAGCAGTTCTTC. Translated: CATYKEGHNEQFF. The V and J genes are TRBV18 and TRBJ2-5; D gene uncertain. The better agreement between TRBJ2-1 and the DNA end casts doubt on the J call. This CDR3 region has 13 residues. Germline CDR1 reads KGHSH; CDR2 reads LQKENI.

Only a few counts were recorded for this clonotype. The chain links TRBV12-3 or TRBV12-4 to TRBJ2-1; D gene uncertain. V was trimmed by 4 bases and J by 2 bases, leaving 9 bases between them. The CDR3 consists of 14 residues. In nucleotides, the CDR3 is TGTGCCAGCAGTTGGGATTTACCCTACAATGAGCAGTTCTTC. Amino acid sequence: CASSWDLPYNEQFF.

This chain joins TRBV29-1 and TRBJ2-1; unclear D gene. The J call may be faulty, since TRBJ2-7 better matches the DNA end. CDR1 and CDR2 from the germline V gene are SQVTM and ANQGSEA. CDR3 size: 13 residues. The CDR3 bases are TGCAGCGTTGAAACCCTGGTGGCCTACGAGCAGTACTTC. This sequence encodes CSVETLVAYEQYF.

The chain employs TRBV21-1 and TRBJ2-6; TRBD2, as called in the table, went unchecked against the DNA. TRBV21-1 is listed as a pseudogene. CDR3 length: 16 residues. The CDR3 coding sequence is TGTGCCAGCAGCAACCTAGCCCCCTCTGGGGCCAACGTCCTGACTTTC. The encoded protein is CASSNLAPSGANVLTF.

This clonotype turned up a few times. The rearrangement joins TRBV11-2 to TRBJ1-1, with TRBD1 matching 8 bases. The V gene end was trimmed by 4 bases and the J gene end by 6 bases; junction bases not matched to a gene: 7. The CDR3 is 14 amino acids. CDR1 and CDR2 (germline): SGHAT, FQNNGV. The CDR3 sequence is CASSSVGQGPEAFF. The DNA for the CDR3 is TGTGCCAGCAGCTCTGTCGGACAGGGCCCTGAAGCTTTCTTT.

This clonotype was seen a few times. The rearrangement uses TRBV29-1 and TRBJ2-5, with 8 bases fitting TRBD1. V gave up 1 base and J gave up 5 bases; unmatched junction bases: 3. The CDR3 sequence is 13 residues long. Germline values: CDR1 SQVTM, CDR2 ANQGSEA. The DNA of the CDR3 is TGCAGCGTTGAAGCAGGGGGCGAGGAGACCCAGTACTTC. This encodes CSVEAGGEETQYF.

This chain joins TRBV7-2 and TRBJ2-5, with 7 bases lining up with TRBD2. The CDR3 runs 14 residues. Germline lookup yields CDR1 SGHTA and CDR2 FQGNSA. The V segment lost 3 bases and the J segment 5 bases; nucleotides outside the gene matches: 6. The CDR3 loop reads CASSFSGGRETQYF. The DNA of the CDR3 is TGTGCCAGCAGCTTCTCGGGGGGTCGGGAGACCCAGTACTTC.

This clonotype appeared a few times. The V call is TRBV4-3, the J call TRBJ1-1; TRBD1 matches at 9 bases. The germline V gene has CDR1 LGHNA and CDR2 YSLEER. J was trimmed by 4 bases and V by 1 base; bases with no gene match: 4. The CDR3 contains 15 residues. The CDR3 loop reads CASSQGTGGGTEAFF. The CDR3 region has the DNA TGCGCCAGCAGCCAAGGAACAGGGGGCGGCACTGAAGCTTTCTTT.

The chain carries TRBV20-1 and TRBJ2-5; 9 nucleotides align to TRBD2. The V gene end was trimmed by 2 bases and the J gene end by 5 bases; junction bases not matched to a gene: 6. Germline CDR1 reads DFQATT; CDR2 reads SNEGSKA (reference sequence). The CDR3 is made up of 14 amino acids. The CDR3 DNA is TGCAGTGCTAGATACAGCGGGGGGATTGAGACCCAGTACTTC. It is translated as CSARYSGGIETQYF.

The gene calls are TRBV5-1 and TRBJ1-1; D ambiguous. Trimming took off 5 bases at V and 0 bases at J, with 17 bases between the two ends. This CDR3 has 16 amino acids. Germline CDR1 SGHRS, CDR2 YFSETQ. This CDR3 reads CASRMDIYNVNTEAFF. CDR3 coding DNA: TGCGCCAGCAGGATGGATATTTACAACGTGAACACTGAAGCTTTCTTT.

CDR3 DNA: TGCGCCAGCAGGCTGGCTTTACAGCGGGGATGGGAAAAACTGTTTTTT. Translated: CASRLALQRGWEKLFF. The chain links TRBV10-2 to TRBJ1-4, with D unclear. Trimming cost V 6 bases and J 8 bases, with 22 bases left between them. This CDR3 is built from 16 residues. Per the germline V gene, CDR1 is WSHSY and CDR2 is SAAADI.

This clonotype has only a few counts. The V and J genes are TRBV3-1 and TRBJ2-6; no clear D. The V gene's germline CDR1 is LGHDT and CDR2 YNNKEL (reference sequence). This CDR3 is 15 amino acids long. Between the trimmed V and J ends, which lost 1 base and 2 bases, there was a span of 6 bases. CDR3 nucleotides: TGTGCCAGCAGCCAAGTCACACCTGGGGCCAACGTCCTGACTTTC. Amino acids: CASSQVTPGANVLTF.

This clonotype was counted between two and nine times. The genes are TRBV10-3 and TRBJ2-5; 8 bases match TRBD1. The V gene's germline CDR1 is ENHRY and CDR2 SYGVKD. V shed 9 bases and J 5 bases; nucleotides not matched to a gene: 8. The CDR3 has 13 residues. CDR3 protein: CAMSGGAGETQYF. CDR3 nucleotide sequence: TGTGCCATGTCAGGGGGCGCGGGGGAGACCCAGTACTTC.

This clonotype has just a few counts. The chain carries TRBV9 and TRBJ1-1; weak D call: TRBD1 (6 bases). The CDR3 extends over 16 amino acids. V gave up 3 bases and J gave up 0 bases, with 15 bases separating them. CDR1 SGDLS and CDR2 YYNGEE come from the germline V gene. The CDR3 spells CASSEPTGIMNTEAFF. CDR3 DNA sequence: TGTGCCAGCAGCGAACCTACAGGGATAATGAACACTGAAGCTTTCTTT.

This clonotype has only a few counts. The chain carries TRBV9 and TRBJ2-7; 8 nucleotides line up with TRBD1. This CDR3 has 15 amino acids. The V and J ends lost 4 bases and 5 bases, in that order; junction bases with no gene match: 11. Germline V lookup: CDR1 SGDLS, CDR2 YYNGEE. CDR3: CASSPPTGASNEQYF. The CDR3, as DNA: TGTGCCAGCAGCCCTCCGACAGGGGCGAGCAACGAGCAGTACTTC.

This clonotype was seen once. CDR3 nucleotide sequence: TGTGCCAGCAGTGGTCTAGCGGGGGGGACCGGGGAGCTGTTTTTT. This gives the protein CASSGLAGGTGELFF. The chain is built from TRBV12-3 or TRBV12-4 and TRBJ2-2, with TRBD2 matching over 12 bases. Trimming at V came to 5 bases and at J to 5 bases, leaving 3 bases not matched to a gene. This CDR3 is built from 15 residues.

This clonotype was counted between two and nine times. The chain uses TRBV5-5 and TRBJ1-5; TRBD1 aligns across 7 bases. Looked up from germline, CDR1 is SGHKS and CDR2 is YYEKEE (reference sequence). The CDR3 spans 13 residues. The V gene end was trimmed by 1 base and the J gene end by 6 bases; junction bases not matched to a gene: 1. CDR3 in DNA: TGTGCCAGCAGCTTGACAGGGGTTCAGCCCCAGCATTTT. Its translation: CASSLTGVQPQHF.